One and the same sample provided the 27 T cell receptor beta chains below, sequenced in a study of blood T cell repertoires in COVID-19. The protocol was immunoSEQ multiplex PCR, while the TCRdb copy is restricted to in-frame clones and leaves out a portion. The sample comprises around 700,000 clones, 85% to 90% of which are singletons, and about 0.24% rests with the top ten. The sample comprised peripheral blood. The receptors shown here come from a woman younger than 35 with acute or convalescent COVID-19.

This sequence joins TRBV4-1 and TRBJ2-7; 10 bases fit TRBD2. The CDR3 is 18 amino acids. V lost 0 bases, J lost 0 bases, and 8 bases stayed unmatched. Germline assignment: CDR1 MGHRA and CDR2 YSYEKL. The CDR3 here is CASSQDWGTSGDSYEQYF. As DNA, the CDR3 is TGCGCCAGCAGCCAAGACTGGGGAACTAGCGGGGACTCCTACGAGCAGTACTTC.

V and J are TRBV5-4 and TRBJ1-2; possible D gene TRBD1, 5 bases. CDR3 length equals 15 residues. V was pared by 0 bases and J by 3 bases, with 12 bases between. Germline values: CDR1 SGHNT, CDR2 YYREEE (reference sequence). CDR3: CASSLAGGADYGYTF. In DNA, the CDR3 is TGTGCCAGCAGCTTGGCTGGAGGGGCAGACTATGGCTACACCTTC. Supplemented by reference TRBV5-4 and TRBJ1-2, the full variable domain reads ETGVTQSPTHLIKTRGQQVTLRCSSQSGHNTVSWYQQALGQGPQFIFQYYREEENGRGNFPPRFSGLQFPNYSSELNVNALELDDSALYLCASSLAGGADYGYTFGSGTRLTVV.

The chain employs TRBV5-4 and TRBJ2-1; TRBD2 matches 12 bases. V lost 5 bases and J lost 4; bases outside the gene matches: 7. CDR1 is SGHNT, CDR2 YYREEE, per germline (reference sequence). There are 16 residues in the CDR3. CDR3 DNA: TGTGCCAGCAGTCGTCCTCTAGCGGGGGGGTACAATGAGCAGTTCTTC. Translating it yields CASSRPLAGGYNEQFF.

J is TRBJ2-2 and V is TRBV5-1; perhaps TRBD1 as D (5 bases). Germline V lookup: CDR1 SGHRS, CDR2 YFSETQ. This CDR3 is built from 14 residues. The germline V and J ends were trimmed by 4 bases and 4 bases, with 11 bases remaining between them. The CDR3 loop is CASSKDQGTGELFF. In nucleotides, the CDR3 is TGCGCCAGCAGCAAAGACCAGGGCACCGGGGAGCTGTTTTTT.

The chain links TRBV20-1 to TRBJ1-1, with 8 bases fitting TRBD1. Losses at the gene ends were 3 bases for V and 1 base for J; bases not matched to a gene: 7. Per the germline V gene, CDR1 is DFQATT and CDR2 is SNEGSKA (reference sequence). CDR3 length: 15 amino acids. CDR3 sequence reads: CSASRQGNSNTEAFF. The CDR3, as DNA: TGCAGTGCTAGTCGACAGGGGAACTCGAACACTGAAGCTTTCTTT.

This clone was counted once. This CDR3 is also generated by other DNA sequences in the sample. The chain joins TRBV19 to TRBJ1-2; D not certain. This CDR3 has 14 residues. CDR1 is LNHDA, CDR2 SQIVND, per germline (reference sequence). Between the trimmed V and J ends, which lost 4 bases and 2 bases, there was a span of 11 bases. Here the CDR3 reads CASSTRGLNYGYTF. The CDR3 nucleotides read TGTGCCAGTAGTACCAGAGGACTAAACTATGGCTACACCTTC.

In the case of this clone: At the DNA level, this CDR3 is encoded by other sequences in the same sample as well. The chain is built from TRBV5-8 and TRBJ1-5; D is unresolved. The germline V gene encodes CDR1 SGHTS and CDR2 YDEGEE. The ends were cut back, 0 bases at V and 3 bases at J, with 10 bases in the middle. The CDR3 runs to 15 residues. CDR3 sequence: CASSLGRVSNQPQHF. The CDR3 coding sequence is TGTGCCAGCAGCTTGGGAAGAGTATCCAATCAGCCCCAGCATTTT.

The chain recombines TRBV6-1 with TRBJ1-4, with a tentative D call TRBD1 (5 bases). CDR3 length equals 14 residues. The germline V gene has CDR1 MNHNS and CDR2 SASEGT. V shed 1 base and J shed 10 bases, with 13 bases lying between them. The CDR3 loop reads CASSEDAGLGKLFF. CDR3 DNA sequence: TGTGCCAGCAGTGAAGATGCAGGGTTAGGAAAACTGTTTTTT.

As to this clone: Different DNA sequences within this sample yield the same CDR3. The chain's CDR3 is CASSQNTGELFF. DNA of the CDR3: TGTGCCAGCAGCCAGAACACCGGGGAGCTGTTTTTT. V usage is TRBV9 and J usage is TRBJ2-2; no definite D call. The germline V gene has CDR1 SGDLS and CDR2 YYNGEE. Trimming pared 4 bases from V and 1 base from J, leaving 2 bases between. The CDR3 length is 12 residues.

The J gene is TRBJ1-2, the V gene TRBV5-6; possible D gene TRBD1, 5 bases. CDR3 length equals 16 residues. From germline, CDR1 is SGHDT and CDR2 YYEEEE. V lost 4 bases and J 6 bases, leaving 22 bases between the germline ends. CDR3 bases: TGTGCCAGCAGCCTTCCCCAACTTGTGGGGACTAATGGCTACACCTTC. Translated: CASSLPQLVGTNGYTF.

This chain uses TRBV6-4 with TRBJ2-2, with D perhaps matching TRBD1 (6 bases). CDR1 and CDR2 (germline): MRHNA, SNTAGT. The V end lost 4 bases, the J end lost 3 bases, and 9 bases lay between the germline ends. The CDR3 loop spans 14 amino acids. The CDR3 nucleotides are TGTGCCAGCAGTGTGGGACAATACACCGGGGAGCTGTTTTTT. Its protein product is CASSVGQYTGELFF.

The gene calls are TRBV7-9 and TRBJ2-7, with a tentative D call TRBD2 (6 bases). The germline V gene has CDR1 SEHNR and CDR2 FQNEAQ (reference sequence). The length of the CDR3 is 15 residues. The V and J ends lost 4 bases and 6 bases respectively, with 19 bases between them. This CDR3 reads CASSSPGRGFGEQYF. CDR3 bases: TGTGCCAGCAGCTCCCCGGGTCGGGGGTTTGGCGAGCAGTACTTC.

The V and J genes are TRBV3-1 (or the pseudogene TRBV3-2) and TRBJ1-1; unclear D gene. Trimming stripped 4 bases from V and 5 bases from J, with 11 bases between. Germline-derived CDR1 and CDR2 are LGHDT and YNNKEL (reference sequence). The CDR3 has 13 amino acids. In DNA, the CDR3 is TGTGCCAGCAGCCCGGGGTTCCGGACTGAAGCTTTCTTT. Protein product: CASSPGFRTEAFF.

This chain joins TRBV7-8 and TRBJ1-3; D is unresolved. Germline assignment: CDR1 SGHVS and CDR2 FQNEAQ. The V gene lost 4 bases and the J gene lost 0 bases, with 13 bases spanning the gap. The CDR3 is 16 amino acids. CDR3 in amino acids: CASSSRTADSGNTIYF. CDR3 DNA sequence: TGTGCCAGCAGCTCCCGGACTGCCGACTCTGGAAACACCATATATTTT. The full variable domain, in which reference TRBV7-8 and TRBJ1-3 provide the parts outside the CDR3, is GAGVSQSPRYKVAKRGQDVALRCDPISGHVSLFWYQQALGQGPEFLTYFQNEAQLDKSGLPSDRFFAERPEGSVSTLKIQRTQQEDSAVYLCASSSRTADSGNTIYFGEGSWLTVV.

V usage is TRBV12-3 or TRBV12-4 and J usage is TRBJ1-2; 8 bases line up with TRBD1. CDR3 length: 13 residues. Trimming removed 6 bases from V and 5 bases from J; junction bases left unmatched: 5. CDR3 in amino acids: CASSVTGAYGYTF. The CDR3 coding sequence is TGTGCCAGCAGCGTGACAGGGGCGTATGGCTACACCTTC.

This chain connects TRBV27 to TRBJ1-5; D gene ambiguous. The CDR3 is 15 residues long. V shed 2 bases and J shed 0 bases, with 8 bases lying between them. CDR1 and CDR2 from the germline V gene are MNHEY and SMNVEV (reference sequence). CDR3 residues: CASSLASYSNQPQHF. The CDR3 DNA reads TGTGCCAGCAGTTTAGCCAGTTATAGCAATCAGCCCCAGCATTTT.

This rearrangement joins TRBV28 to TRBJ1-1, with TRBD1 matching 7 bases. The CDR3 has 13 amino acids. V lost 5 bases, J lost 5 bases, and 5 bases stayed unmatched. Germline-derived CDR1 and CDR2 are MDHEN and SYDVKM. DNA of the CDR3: TGTGCCAGCAGTAGGGGGCTGTGGACTGAAGCTTTCTTT. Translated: CASSRGLWTEAFF.

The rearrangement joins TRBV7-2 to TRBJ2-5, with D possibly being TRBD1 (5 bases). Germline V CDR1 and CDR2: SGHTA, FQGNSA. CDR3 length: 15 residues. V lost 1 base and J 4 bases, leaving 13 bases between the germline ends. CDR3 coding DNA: TGTGCCAGCAGCTTAGTTGGGTTCAGGGCAGAGACCCAGTACTTC. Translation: CASSLVGFRAETQYF. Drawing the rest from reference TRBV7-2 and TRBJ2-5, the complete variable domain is GAGVSQSPSNKVTEKGKDVELRCDPISGHTALYWYRQSLGQGLEFLIYFQGNSAPDKSGLPSDRFSAERTGGSVSTLTIQRTQQEDSAVYLCASSLVGFRAETQYFGPGTRLLVL.

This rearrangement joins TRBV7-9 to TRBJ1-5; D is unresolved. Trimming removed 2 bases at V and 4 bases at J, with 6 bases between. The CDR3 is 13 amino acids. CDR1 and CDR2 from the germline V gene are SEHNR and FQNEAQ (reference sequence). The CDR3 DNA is TGTGCCAGCAGCTTACCGGGGAATCAGCCCCAGCATTTT. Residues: CASSLPGNQPQHF.

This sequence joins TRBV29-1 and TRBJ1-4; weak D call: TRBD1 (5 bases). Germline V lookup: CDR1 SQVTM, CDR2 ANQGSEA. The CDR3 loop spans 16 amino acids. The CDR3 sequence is CTIRGVGGFFNEKLFF. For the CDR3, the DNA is TGCACCATTAGAGGGGTGGGAGGGTTCTTTAATGAAAAACTGTTTTTT.

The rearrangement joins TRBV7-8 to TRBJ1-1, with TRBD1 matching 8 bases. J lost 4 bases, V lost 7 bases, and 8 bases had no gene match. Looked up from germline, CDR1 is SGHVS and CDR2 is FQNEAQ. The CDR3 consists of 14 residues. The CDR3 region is CASTPRGQSTEAFF. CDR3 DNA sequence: TGTGCCAGCACCCCCAGGGGGCAAAGCACTGAAGCTTTCTTT.

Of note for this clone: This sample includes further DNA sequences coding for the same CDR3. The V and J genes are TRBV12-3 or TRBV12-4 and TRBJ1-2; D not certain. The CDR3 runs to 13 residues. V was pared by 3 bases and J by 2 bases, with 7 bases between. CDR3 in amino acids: CASSLNSNYGYTF. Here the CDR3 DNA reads TGTGCCAGCAGTTTGAACTCAAACTATGGCTACACCTTC.

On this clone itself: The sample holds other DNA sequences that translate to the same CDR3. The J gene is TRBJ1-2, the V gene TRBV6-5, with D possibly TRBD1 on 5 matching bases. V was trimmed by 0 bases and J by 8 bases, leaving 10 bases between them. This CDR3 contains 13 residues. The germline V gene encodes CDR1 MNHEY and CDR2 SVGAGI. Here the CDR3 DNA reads TGTGCCAGCAGTTACTCGGGGGGGTACGGCTACACCTTC. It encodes CASSYSGGYGYTF.

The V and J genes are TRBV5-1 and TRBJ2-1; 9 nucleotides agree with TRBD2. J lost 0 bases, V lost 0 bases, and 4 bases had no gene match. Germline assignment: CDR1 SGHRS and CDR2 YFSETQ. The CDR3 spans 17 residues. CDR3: CASSLGGGGASYNEQFF. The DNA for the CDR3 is TGCGCCAGCAGCTTGGGTGGCGGGGGGGCCTCCTACAATGAGCAGTTCTTC. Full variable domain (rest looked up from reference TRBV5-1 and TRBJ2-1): KAGVTQTPRYLIKTRGQQVTLSCSPISGHRSVSWYQQTPGQGLQFLFEYFSETQRNKGNFPGRFSGRQFSNSRSEMNVSTLELGDSALYLCASSLGGGGASYNEQFFGPGTRLTVL.

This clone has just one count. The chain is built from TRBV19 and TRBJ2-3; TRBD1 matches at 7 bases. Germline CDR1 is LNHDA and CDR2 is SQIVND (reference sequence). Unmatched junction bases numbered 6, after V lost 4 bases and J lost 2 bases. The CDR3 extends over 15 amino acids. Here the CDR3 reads CASSSRDRYTDTQYF. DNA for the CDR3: TGTGCCAGTAGTAGCCGGGACAGATACACAGATACGCAGTATTTT.

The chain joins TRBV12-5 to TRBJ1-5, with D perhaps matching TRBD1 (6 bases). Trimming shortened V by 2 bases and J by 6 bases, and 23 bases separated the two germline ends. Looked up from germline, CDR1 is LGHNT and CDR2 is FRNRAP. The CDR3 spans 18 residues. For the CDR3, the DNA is TGTGCTAGTGGTTTGTTTACTCAGCAACAGGGAACTCGTCAGCCCCAGCATTTT. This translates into CASGLFTQQQGTRQPQHF.

The CDR3, as DNA: TGTGCCAGCAGCATCCCGGGACAGCTTTCTTATGGCTACACCTTC. Protein: CASSIPGQLSYGYTF. The chain recombines TRBV7-9 with TRBJ1-2; 7 bases agree with TRBD1. The V segment lost 5 bases and the J segment 5 bases; nucleotides outside the gene matches: 11. The CDR3 totals 15 residues. The germline gives CDR1 SEHNR, CDR2 FQNEAQ (reference sequence).